This is a list of T cell receptor beta chains from one sample in a study of identical twins. TCRdb re-called the 5' RACE reads with MiXCR, one entry per CDR3 protein. The repertoire holds about 200,000 distinct CDR3 sequences, with more than 15% as singletons. The same data also contributed to another study, on T cells expressing NK-cell markers.

Sequenced input: CD8+ T cells sorted from blood. The receptors here all came from a woman younger than 35 in good health. Both conserved end residues are trimmed from each CDR3.

TRBV5-1	TRBJ2-1	ASEGDLDEQF
TRBV12-3/TRBV12-4	TRBJ2-1	ASKTPGFNEQF
TRBV19	TRBJ2-7	ASSIGGKSYEQY
TRBV7-8	TRBJ2-1	ASRGDPNEQF
TRBV7-9	TRBJ2-3	ASSLVNLAGADTQY
TRBV5-1	TRBJ2-7	ASSPNGYEQY
TRBV6-5	TRBJ1-4	ASSYPFRATNEKLF
TRBV9	TRBJ2-1	ASGPHNEQF
TRBV6-2/TRBV6-3	TRBJ2-1	ASSFDRVSSYNEQF
TRBV5-5	TRBJ2-7	ASSLESTSYEQY
TRBV10-3	TRBJ2-2	AISEYLDTGELF
TRBV5-1	TRBJ1-6	ASSLAGMNSPLH
TRBV27	TRBJ2-2	ASSFPTGELF
TRBV7-9	TRBJ2-1	ASSWETSGRGYEQF
TRBV27	TRBJ2-2	ASSRARPPGELF
TRBV7-2	TRBJ2-7	ASSAPGRDQYEQY